This entry describes one T cell receptor beta chain. Its matching antigen is unknown. Following autologous stem cell transplantation, relapse occurred in every patient, and exposure to brentuximab vedotin varied. Starting with thawed PBMCs, CD4+ T cells were purified by magnetic negative selection. Best overall response was complete response, partial response or progressive disease in these relapsed/refractory classical Hodgkin lymphoma patients. This sample stems from a study of PD-1 blockade in classical Hodgkin lymphoma. Study-wide results and caveats: Newly diagnosed patients had diversity similar to the baseline diversity of complete responders.

The germline gives CDR1 SGHTA, CDR2 FQGNSA. The V segment lost 3 bases and the J segment 2 bases; nucleotides outside the gene matches: 5. This CDR3 region has 15 residues. Produced via immunoSEQ multiplex PCR; TCRdb's table is partial and in-frame only. The sample gives fewer than 20,000 clones, about 85% of which show up once; 1% is in the top ten. V is TRBV7-2 and J is TRBJ2-7, with 9 bases aligning to TRBD2. This sequence was found in a human donor with classical Hodgkin lymphoma. This specimen was CD4+ T cells from blood, taken at baseline. CDR3 sequence: CASSFLAGRTYEQYF. The CDR3 DNA reads as TGTGCCAGCAGCTTTCTAGCGGGAAGAACCTACGAGCAGTACTTC.